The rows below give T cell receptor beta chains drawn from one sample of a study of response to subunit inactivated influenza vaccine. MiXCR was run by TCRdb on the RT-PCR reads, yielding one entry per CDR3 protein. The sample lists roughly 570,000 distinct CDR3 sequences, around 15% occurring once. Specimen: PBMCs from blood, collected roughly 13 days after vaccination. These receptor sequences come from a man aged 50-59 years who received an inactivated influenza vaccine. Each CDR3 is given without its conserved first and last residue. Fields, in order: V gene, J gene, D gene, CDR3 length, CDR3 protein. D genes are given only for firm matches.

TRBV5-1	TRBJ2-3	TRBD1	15	ASSLLGQGVFPDTQY
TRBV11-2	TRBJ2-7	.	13	ASSLGAGNPYEQY
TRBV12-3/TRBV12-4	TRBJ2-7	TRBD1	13	ASSLGTGFTYEQY
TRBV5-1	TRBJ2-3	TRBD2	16	ASSADSGASGGTDTQY
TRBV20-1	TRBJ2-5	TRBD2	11	SAQTSPQGTQY
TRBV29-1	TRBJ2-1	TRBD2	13	SVEARLAAYNEQF
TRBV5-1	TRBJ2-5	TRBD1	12	ASSLQGFQETQY
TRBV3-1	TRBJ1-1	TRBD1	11	ASSQDPGTAAF
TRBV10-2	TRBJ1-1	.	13	ASSVMGGAGTEAF
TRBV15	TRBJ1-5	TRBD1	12	ATSITGGYQPQH
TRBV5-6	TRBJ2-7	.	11	ASSFRTRKEQY
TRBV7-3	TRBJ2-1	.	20	ASSLSGPSDPPRRGPYNEQF
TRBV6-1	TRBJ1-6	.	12	ASSRSGDNSPLH
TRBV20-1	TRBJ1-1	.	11	SASRSANTEAF
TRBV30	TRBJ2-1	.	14	AWSVGWQGGNNEQF
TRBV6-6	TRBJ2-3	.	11	ASMWGATDTQY
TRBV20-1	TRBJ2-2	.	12	SAPRGGSTGELF
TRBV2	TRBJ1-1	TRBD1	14	ASRGDRVGPNTEAF
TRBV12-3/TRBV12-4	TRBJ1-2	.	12	ASSSTGTTYGYT
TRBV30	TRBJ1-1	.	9	AWSYDTEAF
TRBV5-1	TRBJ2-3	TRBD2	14	ASSSGGAGYEDTQY
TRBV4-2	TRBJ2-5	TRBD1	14	ASSQEGTAKQETQY
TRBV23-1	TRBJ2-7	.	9	ALRHSYEQY
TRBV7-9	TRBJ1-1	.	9	ASVRVTEAF
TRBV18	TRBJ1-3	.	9	ASSPAYTIY
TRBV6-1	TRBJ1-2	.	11	ASTGAGARGYT
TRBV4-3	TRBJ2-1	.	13	ASSQDRGLGNEQF
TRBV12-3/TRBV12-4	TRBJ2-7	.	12	ASSSGRSPYEQY
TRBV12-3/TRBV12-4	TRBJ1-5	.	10	ASSAQDQPQH
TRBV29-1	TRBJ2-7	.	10	SVEGDSYEQY
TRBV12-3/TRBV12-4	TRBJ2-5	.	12	ASSITWAGETQY
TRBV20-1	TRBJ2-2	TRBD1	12	SARTGSNTGELF
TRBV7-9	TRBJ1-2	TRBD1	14	ASSLALAGGWYGYT
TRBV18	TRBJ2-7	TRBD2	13	ASSPVLAGGGEQY
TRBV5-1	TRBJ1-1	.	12	ASSLEGSDTEAF
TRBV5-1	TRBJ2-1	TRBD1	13	ASSLPTGVYNEQF
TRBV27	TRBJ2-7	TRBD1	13	ASPTGTGVRYEQY
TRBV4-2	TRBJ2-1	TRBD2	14	ASSQDSGRASNEQF
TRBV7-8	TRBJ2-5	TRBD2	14	ASSSRASGNQETQY
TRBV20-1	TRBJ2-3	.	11	SAQGSSRDTQY
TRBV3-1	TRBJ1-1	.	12	ASSQRATNTEAF
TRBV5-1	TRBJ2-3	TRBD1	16	ASSAGTGAFFSTDTQY
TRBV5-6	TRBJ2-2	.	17	ASSLGLMEGSPNTGELF
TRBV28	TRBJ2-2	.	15	ASSLLDWGQNTGELF
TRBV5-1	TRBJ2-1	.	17	ASSLGWGSDAGSGNEQF
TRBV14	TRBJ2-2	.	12	ASSSLTLTGELF
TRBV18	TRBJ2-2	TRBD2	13	ASMTSGSSAGELF
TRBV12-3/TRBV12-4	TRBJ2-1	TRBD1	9	ASSQTGLQF
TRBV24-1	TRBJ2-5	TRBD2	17	ATSDPRASGRMGQETQY
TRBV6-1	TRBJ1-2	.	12	ASSAGRGNYGYT
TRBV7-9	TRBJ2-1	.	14	ASSQDPGSEINEQF
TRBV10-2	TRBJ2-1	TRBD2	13	ASTPTSGSGNEQF
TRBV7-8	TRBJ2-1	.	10	ASSLALAQQF
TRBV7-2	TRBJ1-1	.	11	ASSLVWGTEAF